What follows are 3 T cell receptor beta chains derived from one specimen sequenced in a study of cytomegalovirus exposure and HLA in healthy donors. Sequencing was performed with immunoSEQ multiplex PCR; in TCRdb, only in-frame clones are kept and a portion is missing. The data show 90,000 to 150,000 clones, with approximately 90% seen just once and 4.4% held by the top ten. Sequencing was performed on PBMCs. These receptors all come from a man aged 18 to 30 in good health and CMV-seropositive.

The chain employs TRBV7-8 and TRBJ2-7; D uncertain. This CDR3 contains 12 residues. CDR1 is SGHVS, CDR2 FQNEAQ, per germline. V was clipped by 4 bases and J by 2 bases, with 6 bases between them. The CDR3 DNA reads as TGTGCCAGCAGCTCCGGTCCCTACGAGCAGTACTTC. As protein: CASSSGPYEQYF.

This chain connects TRBV7-9 to TRBJ1-2; D remains ambiguous. Trimming left V 0 bases short and J 0 bases short, with 11 bases between. CDR3 size: 16 residues. The germline gives CDR1 SEHNR, CDR2 FQNEAQ (reference sequence). CDR3 sequence (DNA): TGTGCCAGCAGCTTAGCCCTACAGTCCGCTAACTATGGCTACACCTTC. Translation gives CASSLALQSANYGYTF.

The chain joins TRBV7-9 to TRBJ1-6; tentatively, D is TRBD1 (5 bases). CDR1 and CDR2 (germline): SEHNR, FQNEAQ (reference sequence). The germline V and J ends were trimmed by 0 bases and 6 bases, with 12 bases remaining between them. This CDR3 is built from 16 residues. CDR3 in DNA: TGTGCCAGCAGCTTAGCAGGGGCGATGGGTAATTCACCCCTCCACTTT. This encodes CASSLAGAMGNSPLHF.